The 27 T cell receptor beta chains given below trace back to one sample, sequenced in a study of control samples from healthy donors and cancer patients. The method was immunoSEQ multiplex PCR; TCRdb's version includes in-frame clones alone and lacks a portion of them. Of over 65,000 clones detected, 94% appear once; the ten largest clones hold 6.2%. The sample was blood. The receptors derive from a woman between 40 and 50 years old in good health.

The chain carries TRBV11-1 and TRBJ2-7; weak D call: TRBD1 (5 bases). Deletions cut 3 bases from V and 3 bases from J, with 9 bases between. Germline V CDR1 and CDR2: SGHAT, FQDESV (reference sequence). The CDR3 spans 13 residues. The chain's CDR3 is CASSFLQGYEQYF. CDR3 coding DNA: TGTGCCAGCAGCTTCCTTCAGGGCTACGAGCAGTACTTC.

CDR3 in DNA: TGTGCTAGTGGTTGGGATCAGCCCCAGCATTTT. The encoded protein is CASGWDQPQHF. The chain links TRBV12-5 to TRBJ1-5; D ambiguous. V was trimmed by 4 bases and J by 5 bases, leaving 3 bases between them. The CDR3 extends over 11 amino acids. Germline CDR1 reads LGHNT; CDR2 reads FRNRAP.

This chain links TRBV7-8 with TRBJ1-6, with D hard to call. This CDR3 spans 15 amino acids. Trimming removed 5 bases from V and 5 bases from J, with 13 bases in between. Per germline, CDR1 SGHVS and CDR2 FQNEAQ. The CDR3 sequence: CASSPFIRNNSPLHF. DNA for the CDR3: TGTGCCAGCAGCCCCTTTATAAGGAATAATTCACCCCTCCACTTT.

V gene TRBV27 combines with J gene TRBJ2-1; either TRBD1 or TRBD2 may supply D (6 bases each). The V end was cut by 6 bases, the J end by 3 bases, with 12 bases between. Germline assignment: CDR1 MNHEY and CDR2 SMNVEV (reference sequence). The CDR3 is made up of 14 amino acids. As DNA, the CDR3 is TGTGCCAGCAGCTCGGGGGCTGTCTACAATGAGCAGTTCTTC. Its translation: CASSSGAVYNEQFF.

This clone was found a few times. The CDR3 DNA sequence: TGTGCCAGCAGCATCCGGGACACTCACGAGCAGTACTTC. Translation gives CASSIRDTHEQYF. This chain connects TRBV7-2 to TRBJ2-7, with D possibly being TRBD1 (6 bases). This CDR3 is 13 amino acids long. Germline V CDR1 and CDR2: SGHTA, FQGNSA. V was trimmed by 5 bases and J by 5 bases, leaving 13 bases between them.

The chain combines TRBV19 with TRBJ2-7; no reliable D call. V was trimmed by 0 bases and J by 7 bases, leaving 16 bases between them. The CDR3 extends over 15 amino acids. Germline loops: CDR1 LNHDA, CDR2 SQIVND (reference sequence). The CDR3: CASSIDLWRAREQYF. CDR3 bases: TGTGCCAGTAGTATAGATCTATGGAGAGCGAGGGAGCAGTACTTC.

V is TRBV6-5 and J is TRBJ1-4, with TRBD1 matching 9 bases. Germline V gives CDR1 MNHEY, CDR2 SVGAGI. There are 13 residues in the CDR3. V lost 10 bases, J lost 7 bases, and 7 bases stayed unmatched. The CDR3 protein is CATSRDRAEKLFF. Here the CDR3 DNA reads TGTGCCACCTCCCGGGACAGGGCTGAAAAACTGTTTTTT.

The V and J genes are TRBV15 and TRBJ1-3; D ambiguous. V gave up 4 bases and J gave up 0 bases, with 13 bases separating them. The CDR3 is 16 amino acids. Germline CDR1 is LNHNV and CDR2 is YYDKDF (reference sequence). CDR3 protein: CATSIGPPSSGNTIYF. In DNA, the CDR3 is TGTGCCACCAGCATCGGACCCCCCAGCTCTGGAAACACCATATATTTT.

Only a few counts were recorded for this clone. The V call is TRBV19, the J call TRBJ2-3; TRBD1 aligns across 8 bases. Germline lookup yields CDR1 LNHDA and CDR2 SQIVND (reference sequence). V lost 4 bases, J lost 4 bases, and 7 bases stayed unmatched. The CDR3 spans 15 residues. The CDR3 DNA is TGTGCCAGTAGTACTGGACAGGGTGGTGCAGATACGCAGTATTTT. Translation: CASSTGQGGADTQYF.

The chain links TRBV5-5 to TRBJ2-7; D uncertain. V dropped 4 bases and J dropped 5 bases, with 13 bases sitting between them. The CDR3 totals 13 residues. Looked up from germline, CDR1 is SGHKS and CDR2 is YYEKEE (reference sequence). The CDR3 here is CASSPRVLDEQYF. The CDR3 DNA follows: TGTGCCAGCAGCCCTAGGGTATTAGACGAGCAGTACTTC.

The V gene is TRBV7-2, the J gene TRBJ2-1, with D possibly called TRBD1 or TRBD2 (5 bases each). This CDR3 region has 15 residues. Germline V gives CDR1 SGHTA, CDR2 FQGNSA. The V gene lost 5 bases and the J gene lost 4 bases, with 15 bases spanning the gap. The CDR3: CASSRDGFPYNEQFF. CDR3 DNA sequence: TGTGCCAGCAGCCGGGACGGCTTCCCATACAATGAGCAGTTCTTC. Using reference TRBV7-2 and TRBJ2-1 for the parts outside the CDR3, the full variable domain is GAGVSQSPSNKVTEKGKDVELRCDPISGHTALYWYRQSLGQGLEFLIYFQGNSAPDKSGLPSDRFSAERTGGSVSTLTIQRTQQEDSAVYLCASSRDGFPYNEQFFGPGTRLTVL.

In DNA form, the CDR3 reads TGCGCCAGCGGTAGACGGGAGGGCAAGCTATATGGCTACACCTTC. This encodes CASGRREGKLYGYTF. The rearrangement uses TRBV23-1 and TRBJ1-2; no clear D. TRBV23-1 has ORF status, its function being uncertain. This CDR3 region has 15 residues. Trimming stripped 8 bases from V and 5 bases from J, with 21 bases between.

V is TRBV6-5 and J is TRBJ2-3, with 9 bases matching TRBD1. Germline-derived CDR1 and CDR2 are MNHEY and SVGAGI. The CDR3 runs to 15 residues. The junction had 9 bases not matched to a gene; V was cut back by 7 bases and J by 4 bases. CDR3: CASILDRGYPDTQYF. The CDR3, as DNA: TGTGCCAGCATATTGGACAGGGGTTACCCAGATACGCAGTATTTT.

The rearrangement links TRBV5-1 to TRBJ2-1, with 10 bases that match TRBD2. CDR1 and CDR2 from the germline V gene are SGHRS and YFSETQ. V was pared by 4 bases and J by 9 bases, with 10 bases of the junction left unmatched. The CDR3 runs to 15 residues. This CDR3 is CASSPRASGSLEQFF. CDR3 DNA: TGCGCCAGCAGCCCTCGGGCTAGCGGGAGTCTTGAGCAGTTCTTC.

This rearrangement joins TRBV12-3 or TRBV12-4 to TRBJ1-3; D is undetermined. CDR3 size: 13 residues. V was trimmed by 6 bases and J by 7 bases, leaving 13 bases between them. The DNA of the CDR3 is TGTGCCAGCAGCCAGCCCGGGAGGAACACCATATATTTT. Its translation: CASSQPGRNTIYF.

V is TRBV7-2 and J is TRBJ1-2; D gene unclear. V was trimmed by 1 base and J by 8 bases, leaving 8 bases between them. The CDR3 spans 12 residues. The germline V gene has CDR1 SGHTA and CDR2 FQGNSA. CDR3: CASSLGPWGYTF. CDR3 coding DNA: TGTGCCAGCAGCTTAGGGCCTTGGGGCTACACCTTC.

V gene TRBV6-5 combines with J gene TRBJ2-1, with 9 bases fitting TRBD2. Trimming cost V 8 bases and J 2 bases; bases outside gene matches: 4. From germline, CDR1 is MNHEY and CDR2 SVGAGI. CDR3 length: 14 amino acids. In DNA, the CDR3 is TGTGCCAGCTCCTCTAGCGGGACCTACAATGAGCAGTTCTTC. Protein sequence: CASSSSGTYNEQFF.

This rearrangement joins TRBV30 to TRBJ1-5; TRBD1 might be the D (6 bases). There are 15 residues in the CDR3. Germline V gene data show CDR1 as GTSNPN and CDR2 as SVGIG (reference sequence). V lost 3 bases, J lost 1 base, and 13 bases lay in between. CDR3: CAWSFGGLSNQPQHF. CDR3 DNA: TGTGCCTGGAGCTTCGGGGGCCTCAGCAATCAGCCCCAGCATTTT.

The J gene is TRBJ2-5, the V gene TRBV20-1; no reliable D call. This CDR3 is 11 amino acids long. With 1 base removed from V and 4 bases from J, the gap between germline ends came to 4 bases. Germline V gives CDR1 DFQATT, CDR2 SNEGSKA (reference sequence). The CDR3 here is CSARALETQYF. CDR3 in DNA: TGCAGTGCTAGAGCTCTAGAGACCCAGTACTTC.

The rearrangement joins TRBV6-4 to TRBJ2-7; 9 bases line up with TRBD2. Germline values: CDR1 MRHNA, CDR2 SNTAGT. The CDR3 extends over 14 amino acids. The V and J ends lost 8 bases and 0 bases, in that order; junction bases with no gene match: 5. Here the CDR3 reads CASLSGRSSYEQYF. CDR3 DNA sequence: TGTGCCAGCCTCAGCGGGAGGAGCTCCTACGAGCAGTACTTC.

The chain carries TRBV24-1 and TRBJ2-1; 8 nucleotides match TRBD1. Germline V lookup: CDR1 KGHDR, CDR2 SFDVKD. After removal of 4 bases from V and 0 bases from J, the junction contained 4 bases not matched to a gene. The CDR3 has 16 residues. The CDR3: CATSESTGGSYNEQFF. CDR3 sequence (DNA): TGTGCCACCAGTGAATCCACAGGGGGCTCCTACAATGAGCAGTTCTTC.

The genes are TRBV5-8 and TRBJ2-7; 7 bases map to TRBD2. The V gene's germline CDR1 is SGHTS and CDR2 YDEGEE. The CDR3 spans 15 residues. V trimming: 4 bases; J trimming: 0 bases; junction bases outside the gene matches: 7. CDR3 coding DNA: TGTGCCAGCAGCCCCGGGACTACCTACTCCTACGAGCAGTACTTC. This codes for CASSPGTTYSYEQYF.

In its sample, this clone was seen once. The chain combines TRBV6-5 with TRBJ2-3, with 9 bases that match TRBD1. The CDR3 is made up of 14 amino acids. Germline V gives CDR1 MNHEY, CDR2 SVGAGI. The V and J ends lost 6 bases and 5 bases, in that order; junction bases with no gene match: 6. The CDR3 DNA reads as TGTGCCAGCAGCCCCGGGACAGGGAGAGATACGCAGTATTTT. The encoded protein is CASSPGTGRDTQYF.

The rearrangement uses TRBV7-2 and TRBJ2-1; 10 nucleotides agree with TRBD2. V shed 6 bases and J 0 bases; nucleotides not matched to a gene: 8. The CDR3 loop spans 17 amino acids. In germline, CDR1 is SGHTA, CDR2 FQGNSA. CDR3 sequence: CASRQLAGGTSYNEQFF. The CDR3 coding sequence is TGTGCCAGCAGACAGTTAGCGGGGGGAACCTCCTACAATGAGCAGTTCTTC.

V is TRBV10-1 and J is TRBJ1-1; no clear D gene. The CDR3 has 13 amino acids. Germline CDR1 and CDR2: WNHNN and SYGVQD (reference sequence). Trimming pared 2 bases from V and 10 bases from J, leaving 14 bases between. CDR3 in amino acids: CASSEHRQLSAFF. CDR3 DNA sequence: TGCGCCAGCAGTGAGCACCGGCAACTGTCAGCTTTCTTT.

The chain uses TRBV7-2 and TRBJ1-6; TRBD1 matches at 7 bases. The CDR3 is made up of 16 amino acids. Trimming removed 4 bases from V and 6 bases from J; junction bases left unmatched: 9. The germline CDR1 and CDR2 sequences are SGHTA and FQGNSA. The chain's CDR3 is CASSSPSGQFNSPLHF. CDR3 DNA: TGTGCCAGCAGCTCTCCCTCGGGACAGTTTAATTCACCCCTCCACTTT. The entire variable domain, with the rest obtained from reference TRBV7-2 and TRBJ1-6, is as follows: GAGVSQSPSNKVTEKGKDVELRCDPISGHTALYWYRQSLGQGLEFLIYFQGNSAPDKSGLPSDRFSAERTGGSVSTLTIQRTQQEDSAVYLCASSSPSGQFNSPLHFGNGTRLTVT.

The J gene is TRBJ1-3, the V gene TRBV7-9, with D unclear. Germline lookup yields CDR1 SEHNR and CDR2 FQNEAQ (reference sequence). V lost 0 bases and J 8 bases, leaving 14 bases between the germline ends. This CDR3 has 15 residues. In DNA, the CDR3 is TGTGCCAGCAGCTTAGCGAATTCAGCCGGGGACACCATATATTTT. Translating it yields CASSLANSAGDTIYF.